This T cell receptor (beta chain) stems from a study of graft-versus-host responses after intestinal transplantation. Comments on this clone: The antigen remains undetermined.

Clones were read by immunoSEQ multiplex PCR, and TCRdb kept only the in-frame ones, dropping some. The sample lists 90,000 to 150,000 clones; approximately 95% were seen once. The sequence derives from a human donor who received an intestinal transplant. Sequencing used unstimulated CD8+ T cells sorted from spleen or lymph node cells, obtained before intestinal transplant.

The CDR3 sequence: CASSPGRDTEAFF. As DNA, the CDR3 is TGTGCCAGCAGCCCTGGACGGGACACTGAAGCTTTCTTT. The chain couples TRBV7-9 to TRBJ1-1; D remains ambiguous. Trimming pared 5 bases from V and 3 bases from J, leaving 10 bases between. The CDR3 has 13 residues. CDR1 is SEHNR and CDR2 is FQNEAQ in the germline V gene (reference sequence).